This TCR beta chain was sequenced in a study of identical twins. This clonotype has just a few counts. The antigen is undetermined. Carrying unique molecular identifiers, the cDNA also gained a universal primer site through template switching. In TCRdb, the 5' RACE reads were re-called with MiXCR into one record per CDR3 protein. The sample lists 200,000 to 300,000 distinct CDR3 sequences; more than 9% were seen once. Study-wide findings and caveats: Out-of-frame beta chain sequences displayed weaker excess sharing between twins. Analyses of zero insertions could be partly confounded by invariant MAIT and iNKT cells.

The CDR3 has 15 amino acids. Losses at the gene ends were 7 bases for V and 8 bases for J; bases not matched to a gene: 14. Germline CDR1 is SGHVS and CDR2 is FQNEAQ. Source material: memory T cells sorted from blood. The V gene is TRBV7-8, the J gene TRBJ2-1, with 7 nucleotides matching TRBD2. The TCR comes from a man aged 50 or older in good health. In DNA form, the CDR3 reads TGTGCCAGCACCCAATTGGGCGGGAGATACTATGAGCAGTTCTTC. Protein product: CASTQLGGRYYEQFF.